This T cell receptor beta chain is drawn from a study of metastatic and nonmetastatic thyroid tumors. At least ten counts were recorded for this clone. TCRdb reanalyzed the PCR reads with MiXCR. Of some 27,000 clones in the sample, around a fifth are singletons; the top ten hold 25% to 30%. Trimming cost V 0 bases and J 5 bases, with 17 bases left between them. The CDR3 consists of 17 residues. Germline-derived CDR1 and CDR2 are MGHRA and YSYEKL. Among the patients, none had received any treatment before thyroid surgery. The source is a male donor with papillary thyroid cancer or a benign thyroid nodule (not recorded which). Some clones in this sample may be carry-over from other donors' samples. The rearrangement uses TRBV4-1 and TRBJ2-1, with D possibly matching TRBD1 (6 bases). Sequencing was carried out using blood. The CDR3 DNA reads TGCGCCAGCAGCCAAGATCGAGGGGACACCATAAACAATGAGCAGTTCTTC. It translates to CASSQDRGDTINNEQFF.